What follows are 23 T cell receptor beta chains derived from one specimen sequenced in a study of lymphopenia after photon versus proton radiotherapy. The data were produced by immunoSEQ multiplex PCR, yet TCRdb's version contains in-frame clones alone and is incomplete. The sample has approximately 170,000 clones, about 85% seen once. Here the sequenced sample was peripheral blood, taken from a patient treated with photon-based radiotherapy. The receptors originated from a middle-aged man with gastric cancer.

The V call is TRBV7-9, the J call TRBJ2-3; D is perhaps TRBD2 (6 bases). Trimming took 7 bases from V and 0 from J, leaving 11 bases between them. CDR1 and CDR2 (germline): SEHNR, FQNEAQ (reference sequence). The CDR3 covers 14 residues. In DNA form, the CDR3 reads TGTGCCAGCAACCCCGGGGGAAGCACAGATACGCAGTATTTT. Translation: CASNPGGSTDTQYF.

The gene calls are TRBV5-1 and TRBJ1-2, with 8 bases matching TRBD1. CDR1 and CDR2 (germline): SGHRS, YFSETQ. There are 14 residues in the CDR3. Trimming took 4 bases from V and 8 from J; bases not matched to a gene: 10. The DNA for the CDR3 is TGCGCCAGCAGCGCCGGACAGGGACCGGTGGGCTACACCTTC. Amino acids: CASSAGQGPVGYTF. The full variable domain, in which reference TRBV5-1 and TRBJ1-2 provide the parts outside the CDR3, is KAGVTQTPRYLIKTRGQQVTLSCSPISGHRSVSWYQQTPGQGLQFLFEYFSETQRNKGNFPGRFSGRQFSNSRSEMNVSTLELGDSALYLCASSAGQGPVGYTFGSGTRLTVV.

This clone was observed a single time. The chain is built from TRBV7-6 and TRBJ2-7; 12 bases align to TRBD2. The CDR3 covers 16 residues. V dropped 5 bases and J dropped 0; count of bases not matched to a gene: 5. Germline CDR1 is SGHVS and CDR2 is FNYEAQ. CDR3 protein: CASSPRTSGTSYEQYF. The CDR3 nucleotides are TGTGCCAGCAGCCCTCGGACTAGCGGGACCTCCTACGAGCAGTACTTC.

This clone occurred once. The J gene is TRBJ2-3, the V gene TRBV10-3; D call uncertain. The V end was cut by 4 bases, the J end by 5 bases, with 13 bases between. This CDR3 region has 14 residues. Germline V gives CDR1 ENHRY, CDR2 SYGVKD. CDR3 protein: CAISGRTSGDTQYF. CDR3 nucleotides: TGTGCCATCAGTGGCAGGACCTCCGGAGATACGCAGTATTTT.

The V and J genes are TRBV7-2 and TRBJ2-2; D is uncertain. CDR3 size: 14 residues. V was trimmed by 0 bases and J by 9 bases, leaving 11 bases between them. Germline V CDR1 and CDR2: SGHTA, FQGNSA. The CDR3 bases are TGTGCCAGCAGCTTAGCGGGTGTGGCCCGGGAGCTGTTTTTT. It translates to CASSLAGVARELFF.

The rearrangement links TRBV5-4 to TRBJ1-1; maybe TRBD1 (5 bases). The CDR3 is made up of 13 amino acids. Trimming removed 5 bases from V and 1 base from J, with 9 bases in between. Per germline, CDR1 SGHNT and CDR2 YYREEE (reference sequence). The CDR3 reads CASRSQGNTEAFF. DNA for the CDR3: TGTGCCAGCAGATCTCAGGGGAACACTGAAGCTTTCTTT.

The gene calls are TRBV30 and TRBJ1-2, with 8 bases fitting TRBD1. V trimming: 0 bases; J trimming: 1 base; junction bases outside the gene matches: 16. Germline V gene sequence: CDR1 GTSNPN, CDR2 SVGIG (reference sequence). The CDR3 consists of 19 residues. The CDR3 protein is CAWSVLGSPFDRGNYGYTF. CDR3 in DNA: TGTGCCTGGAGTGTACTTGGGTCCCCTTTTGACAGGGGTAACTATGGCTACACCTTC.

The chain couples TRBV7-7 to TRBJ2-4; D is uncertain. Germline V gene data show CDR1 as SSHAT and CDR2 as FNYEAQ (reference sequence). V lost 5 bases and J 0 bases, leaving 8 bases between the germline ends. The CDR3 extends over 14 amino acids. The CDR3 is CASSPDLAKNIQYF. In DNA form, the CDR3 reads TGTGCCAGCAGCCCTGACCTAGCCAAAAACATTCAGTACTTC.

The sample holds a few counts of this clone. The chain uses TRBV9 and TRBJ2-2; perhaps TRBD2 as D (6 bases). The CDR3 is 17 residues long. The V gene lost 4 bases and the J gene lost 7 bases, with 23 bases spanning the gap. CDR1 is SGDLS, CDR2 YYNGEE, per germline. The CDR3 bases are TGTGCCAGCAGCCCGGGACTCCGTCGGGTTGAGGGCGGGGAGCTGTTTTTT. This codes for CASSPGLRRVEGGELFF. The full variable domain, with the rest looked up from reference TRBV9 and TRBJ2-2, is DSGVTQTPKHLITATGQRVTLRCSPRSGDLSVYWYQQSLDQGLQFLIQYYNGEERAKGNILERFSAQQFPDLHSELNLSSLELGDSALYFCASSPGLRRVEGGELFFGEGSRLTVL.

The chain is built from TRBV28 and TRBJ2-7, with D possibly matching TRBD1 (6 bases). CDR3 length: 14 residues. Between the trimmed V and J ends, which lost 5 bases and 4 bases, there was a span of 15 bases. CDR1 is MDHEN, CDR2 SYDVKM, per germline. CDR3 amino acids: CASSTTLQGYEQYF. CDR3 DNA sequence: TGTGCCAGCAGTACCACCTTACAGGGATACGAGCAGTACTTC.

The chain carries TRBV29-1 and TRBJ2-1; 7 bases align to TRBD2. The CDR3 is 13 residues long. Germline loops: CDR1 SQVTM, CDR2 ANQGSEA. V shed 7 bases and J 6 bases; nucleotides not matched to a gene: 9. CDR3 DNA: TGCAGCGGCAACCGGGACTATATCAATGAGCAGTTCTTC. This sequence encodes CSGNRDYINEQFF.

DNA for the CDR3: TGTGCCAGCAGCCCTGGACGGGTTTCGAACACTGAAGCTTTCTTT. Its protein product is CASSPGRVSNTEAFF. The rearrangement uses TRBV5-4 and TRBJ1-1; D not certain. Germline CDR1 reads SGHNT; CDR2 reads YYREEE (reference sequence). Deletions cut 4 bases from V and 1 base from J, with 14 bases between. The CDR3 is 15 amino acids.

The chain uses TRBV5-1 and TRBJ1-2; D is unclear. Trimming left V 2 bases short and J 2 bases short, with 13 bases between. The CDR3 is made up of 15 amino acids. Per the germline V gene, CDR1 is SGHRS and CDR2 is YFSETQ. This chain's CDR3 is CASSFSPAQNYGYTF. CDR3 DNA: TGCGCCAGCAGCTTCTCTCCGGCACAAAACTATGGCTACACCTTC.

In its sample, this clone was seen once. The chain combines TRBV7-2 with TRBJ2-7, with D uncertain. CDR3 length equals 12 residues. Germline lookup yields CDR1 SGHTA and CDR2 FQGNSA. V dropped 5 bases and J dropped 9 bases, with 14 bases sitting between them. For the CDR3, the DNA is TGTGCCAGCAGCCCGACCCTCACGGGGCAGTACTTC. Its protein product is CASSPTLTGQYF.

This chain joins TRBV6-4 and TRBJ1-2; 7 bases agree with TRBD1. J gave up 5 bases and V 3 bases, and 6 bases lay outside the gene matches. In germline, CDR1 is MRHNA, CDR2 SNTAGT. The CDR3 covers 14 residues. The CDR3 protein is CASSEGGTVYGYTF. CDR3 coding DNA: TGTGCCAGCAGTGAAGGGGGGACAGTTTATGGCTACACCTTC.

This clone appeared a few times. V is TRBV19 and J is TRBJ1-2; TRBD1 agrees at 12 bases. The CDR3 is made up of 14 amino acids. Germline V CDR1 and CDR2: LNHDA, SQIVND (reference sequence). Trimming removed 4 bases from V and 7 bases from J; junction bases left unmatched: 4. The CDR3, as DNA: TGTGCCAGTAGTACTGGGACAGGGGGCAGTGGCTACACCTTC. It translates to CASSTGTGGSGYTF.

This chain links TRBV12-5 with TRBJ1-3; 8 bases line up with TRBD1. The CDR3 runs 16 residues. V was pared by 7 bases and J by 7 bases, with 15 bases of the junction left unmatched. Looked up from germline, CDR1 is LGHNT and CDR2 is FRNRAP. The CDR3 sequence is CASVPWTGLPGNTIYF. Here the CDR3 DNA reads TGTGCTAGTGTTCCGTGGACAGGGCTTCCGGGGAACACCATATATTTT.

CDR3 region: CASSVFRELFF. The DNA of the CDR3 is TGTGCCAGCAGTGTCTTTCGGGAGCTGTTTTTT. The chain couples TRBV2 to TRBJ2-2; D is unresolved. Trimming removed 4 bases at V and 9 bases at J, with 6 bases between. The CDR3 spans 11 residues. CDR1 is SNHLY and CDR2 is FYNNEI in the germline V gene.

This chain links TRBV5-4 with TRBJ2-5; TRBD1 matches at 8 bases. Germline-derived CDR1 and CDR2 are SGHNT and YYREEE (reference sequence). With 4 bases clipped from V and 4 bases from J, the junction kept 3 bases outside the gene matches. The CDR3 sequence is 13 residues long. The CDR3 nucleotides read TGTGCCAGCAGCCGGACAGGGACAGAGACCCAGTACTTC. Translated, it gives CASSRTGTETQYF.

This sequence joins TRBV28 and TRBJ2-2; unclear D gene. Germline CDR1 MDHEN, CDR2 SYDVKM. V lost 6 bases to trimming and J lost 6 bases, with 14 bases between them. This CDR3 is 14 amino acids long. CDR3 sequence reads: CASRPEGHAGELFF. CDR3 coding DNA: TGTGCCAGCAGACCAGAAGGGCATGCCGGGGAGCTGTTTTTT.

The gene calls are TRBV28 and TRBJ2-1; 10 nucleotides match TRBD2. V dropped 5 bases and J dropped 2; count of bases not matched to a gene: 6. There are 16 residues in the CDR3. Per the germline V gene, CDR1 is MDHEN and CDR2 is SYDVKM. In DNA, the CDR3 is TGTGCCAGCAGTCCCCGGCTAGCGGGAGCCTACAATGAGCAGTTCTTC. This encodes CASSPRLAGAYNEQFF.

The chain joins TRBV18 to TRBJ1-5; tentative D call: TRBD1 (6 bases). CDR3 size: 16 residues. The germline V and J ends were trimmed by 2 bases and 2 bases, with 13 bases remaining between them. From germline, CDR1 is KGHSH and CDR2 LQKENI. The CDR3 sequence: CASSPFGQNGNQPQHF. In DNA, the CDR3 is TGTGCCAGCTCACCATTCGGACAGAATGGCAATCAGCCCCAGCATTTT.

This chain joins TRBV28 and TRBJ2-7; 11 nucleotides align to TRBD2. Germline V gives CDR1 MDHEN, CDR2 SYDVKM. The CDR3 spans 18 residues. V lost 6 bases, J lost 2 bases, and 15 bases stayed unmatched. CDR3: CASREEQWLGLAAYEQYF. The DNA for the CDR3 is TGTGCCAGCAGAGAAGAACAATGGTTGGGACTAGCGGCCTACGAGCAGTACTTC.